This TCR beta chain derives from a study of blood T cell repertoires in COVID-19. Study-wide context: COVID-19 samples from acute and convalescent phases originated in the United States, Italy and Spain. Sample material is recorded as cDNA or gDNA derived from T cells, B-cell-depleted T cells, or PBMCs.

Original handling: By means of reference gene primer amplification, nucleated cell counts were estimated. Sequencing was performed with immunoSEQ multiplex PCR; in TCRdb, only in-frame clones are kept and a portion is missing. V and J calls plus clone size are reproduced from that table; the DNA served to infer D and trimming. There are hundreds of thousands of clones in the sample; around 85% occur only once, and 4% lies in the top ten. V trimming: 1 base; J trimming: 0 bases; junction bases outside the gene matches: 7. Germline-derived CDR1 and CDR2 are SGHDN and FVKESK. The CDR3 contains 17 residues.

The specimen sequenced was peripheral blood. The chain employs TRBV14 and TRBJ1-1; 8 positions match TRBD1. The TCR sequence derives from a middle-aged woman with active or convalescent COVID-19. The CDR3 sequence: CASSQVHRGSLNTEAFF. The CDR3 region has the DNA TGTGCCAGCAGCCAAGTTCACAGGGGGAGCCTGAACACTGAAGCTTTCTTT.